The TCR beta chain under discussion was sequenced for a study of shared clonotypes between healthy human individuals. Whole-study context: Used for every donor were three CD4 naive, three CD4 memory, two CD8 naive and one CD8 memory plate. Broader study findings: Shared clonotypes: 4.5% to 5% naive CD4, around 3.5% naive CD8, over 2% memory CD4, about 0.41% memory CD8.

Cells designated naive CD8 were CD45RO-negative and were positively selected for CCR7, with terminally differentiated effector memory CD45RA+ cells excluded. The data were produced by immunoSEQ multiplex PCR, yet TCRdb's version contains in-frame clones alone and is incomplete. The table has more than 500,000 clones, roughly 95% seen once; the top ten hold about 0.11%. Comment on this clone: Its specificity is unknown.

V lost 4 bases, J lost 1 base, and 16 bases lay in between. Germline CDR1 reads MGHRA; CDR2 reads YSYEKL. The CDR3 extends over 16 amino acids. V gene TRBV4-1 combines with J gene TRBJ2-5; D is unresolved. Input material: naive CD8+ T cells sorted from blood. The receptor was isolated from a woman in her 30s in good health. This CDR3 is CASSPIGSVVQETQYF. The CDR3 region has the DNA TGCGCCAGCAGCCCCATAGGGTCGGTGGTCCAAGAGACCCAGTACTTC.